Sequencing of this TCR beta chain was carried out in a study of T cells in Graves' hyperthyroidism and ophthalmopathy. The study enrolled patients aged 18 to 65 with newly diagnosed hyperthyroidism of under 2 months' duration. Amplification yielded TCR beta CDR3 regions, with RNA transcripts as the source. The HTBI primer set drove a first-round RT-PCR of the TCR CDR3. Via MiXCR, TCRdb re-called the multiplex PCR reads, giving one row per CDR3 protein. The sample lists hundreds of thousands of distinct CDR3 sequences; approximately 15% were seen once. The V gene's germline CDR1 is MNHNS and CDR2 SASEGT. V lost 3 bases to trimming and J lost 10 bases, with 13 bases between them. The CDR3 has 13 residues. About this clonotype itself: Its specificity is unknown.

Study-wide points: Patients with ophthalmopathy were separated from those with stable hyperthyroidism by a 13 V-J model.

The sequencing input was blood. The genes are TRBV6-1 and TRBJ2-1; D gene ambiguous. This TCR was recovered from a woman aged 18 to 35 with Graves' hyperthyroidism. The CDR3 here is CASSDHTLREQFF. Written as DNA, the CDR3 is TGTGCCAGCAGTGACCATACTCTTCGCGAGCAGTTCTTC.